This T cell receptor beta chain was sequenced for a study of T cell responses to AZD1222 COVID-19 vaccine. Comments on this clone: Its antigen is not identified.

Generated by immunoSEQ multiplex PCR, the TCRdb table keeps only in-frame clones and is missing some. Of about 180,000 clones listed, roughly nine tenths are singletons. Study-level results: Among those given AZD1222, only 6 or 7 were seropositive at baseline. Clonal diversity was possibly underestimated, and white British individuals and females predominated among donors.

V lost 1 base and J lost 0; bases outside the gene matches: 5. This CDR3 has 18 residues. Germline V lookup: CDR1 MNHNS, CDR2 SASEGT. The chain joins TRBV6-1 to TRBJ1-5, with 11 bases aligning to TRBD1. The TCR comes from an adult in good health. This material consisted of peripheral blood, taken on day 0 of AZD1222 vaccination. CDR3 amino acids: CASSEGRDRGISNQPQHF. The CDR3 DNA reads TGTGCCAGCAGTGAAGGAAGGGACAGGGGGATTAGCAATCAGCCCCAGCATTTT.